Below are 2 T cell receptor beta chains sequenced from a single sample in a study of blood T cell repertoires in COVID-19. Assay: immunoSEQ multiplex PCR; the TCRdb copy retains only in-frame clones and omits some. The sample consists of hundreds of thousands of clones, roughly 85% of them appearing once. Sequencing was carried out using peripheral blood. Receptors originate from a woman between 25 and 40 years old with active or convalescent COVID-19.

J is TRBJ2-3 and V is TRBV7-9; the D gene is possibly TRBD2 (6 bases). Trimming took 4 bases from V and 0 from J, leaving 8 bases between them. The CDR3 is made up of 14 amino acids. CDR1 is SEHNR, CDR2 FQNEAQ, per germline (reference sequence). The CDR3 spells CASSSGTSTDTQYF. The DNA of the CDR3 is TGTGCCAGCAGCTCCGGGACTAGCACAGATACGCAGTATTTT.

The CDR3 spells CASSVGGRGTGELFF. The CDR3 DNA follows: TGTGCCAGCAGCGTAGGCGGGAGGGGGACCGGGGAGCTGTTTTTT. The rearrangement links TRBV9 to TRBJ2-2, with TRBD2 matching 9 bases. V shed 0 bases and J 5 bases; nucleotides not matched to a gene: 2. Germline values: CDR1 SGDLS, CDR2 YYNGEE. The length of the CDR3 is 15 residues.